This section outlines one TCR beta chain sequence together with its context. Its antigen is currently unknown. Here immunoSEQ multiplex PCR was the method, and the copy in TCRdb shows in-frame clones only, minus some. The profile covers about 130,000 clones, with more than 80% appearing a single time and approximately 4% taken by the ten largest. This specimen comes from a study of T cell responses to AZD1222 COVID-19 vaccine. Background on the study: Pooling covered second doses at about 4 or about 12 weeks.

Regarding the study as a whole: It was only a handful of AZD1222 recipients who were seropositive at baseline. The donor group comprised mostly white British people and more females; the analysis possibly underestimated clonal diversity.

Trimming removed 8 bases from V and 7 bases from J, with 15 bases in between. The CDR3 is 13 amino acids. Sequenced here: peripheral blood, sampled on day 0 of AZD1222 vaccination. The origin of this receptor is an adult in good health. The V gene is TRBV12-3 or TRBV12-4, the J gene TRBJ1-5; D gene unclear. DNA of the CDR3: TGTGCCAGCCAGGAGGGCCAAGGCCAGCCCCAGCATTTT. The encoded protein is CASQEGQGQPQHF.